The 22 T cell receptor beta chains listed next were all sequenced from one sample in a study of shared clonotypes between healthy human individuals. The protocol was immunoSEQ multiplex PCR, while the TCRdb copy is restricted to in-frame clones and leaves out a portion. The table has roughly 2.5 million clones, around nine tenths seen once; the top ten hold under 0.15%. Sample: naive CD4+ T cells sorted from blood. Subset here: CD45RA+ positively selected. All receptors derive from a man younger than 35 in good health.

V and J are TRBV9 and TRBJ1-1; 8 positions match TRBD1. Germline loops: CDR1 SGDLS, CDR2 YYNGEE. CDR3 length equals 15 residues. After removal of 4 bases from V and 1 base from J, the junction contained 6 bases not matched to a gene. The CDR3 nucleotides are TGTGCCAGCAGCTCCCCCGGGACAGGGAACACTGAAGCTTTCTTT. Residues: CASSSPGTGNTEAFF.

The rearrangement joins TRBV6-5 to TRBJ2-2; D unresolved. The CDR3 runs to 11 residues. The germline V and J ends were trimmed by 5 bases and 5 bases, with 3 bases remaining between them. Germline values: CDR1 MNHEY, CDR2 SVGAGI. The CDR3 loop reads CASSQTGELFF. The CDR3 DNA sequence: TGTGCCAGCAGTCAAACCGGGGAGCTGTTTTTT.

The V call is TRBV29-1, the J call TRBJ2-7; 8 positions agree with TRBD1. V was pared by 2 bases and J by 5 bases, with 5 bases of the junction left unmatched. Germline CDR1 and CDR2: SQVTM and ANQGSEA. The CDR3 length is 13 residues. The CDR3 loop reads CSVERDRQDEQYF. For the CDR3, the DNA is TGCAGCGTTGAACGGGACAGGCAGGACGAGCAGTACTTC.

This clone appeared a single time. The V call is TRBV7-9, the J call TRBJ1-3; no definite D call. The V gene lost 3 bases and the J gene lost 0 bases, with 12 bases spanning the gap. Germline values: CDR1 SEHNR, CDR2 FQNEAQ (reference sequence). The CDR3 length is 16 residues. The chain's CDR3 is CASSLLILGSGNTIYF. DNA for the CDR3: TGTGCCAGCAGCTTGTTGATCTTAGGCTCTGGAAACACCATATATTTT.

A remark on this clone: One end of the junction is discordant with germline, which a read error may explain. V gene TRBV7-8 combines with J gene TRBJ1-2; 8 bases map to TRBD1. Germline V CDR1 and CDR2: SGHVS, FQNEAQ. The CDR3 is made up of 15 amino acids. CDR3 nucleotides: TGTGCCAGCAGCTTAGAGGGGTTGAGAGGGACAGGACTCAACTTC. Protein sequence: CASSLEGLRGTGLNF.

The chain joins TRBV6-5 to TRBJ1-6; D remains unclear. The germline V gene has CDR1 MNHEY and CDR2 SVGAGI. Deletions cut 6 bases from V and 6 bases from J, with 9 bases between. The CDR3 covers 13 residues. In DNA form, the CDR3 reads TGTGCCAGCAGGGATGCCGGTAATTCACCCCTCCACTTT. Translation: CASRDAGNSPLHF.

This CDR3 reads CASSPGLAGPAVDNEQFF. Written as DNA, the CDR3 is TGTGCCAGCAGCCCGGGACTAGCGGGACCCGCCGTGGACAATGAGCAGTTCTTC. The J gene is TRBJ2-1, the V gene TRBV7-8, with 13 positions matching TRBD2. The V segment lost 5 bases and the J segment 5 bases; nucleotides outside the gene matches: 12. CDR1 and CDR2 from the germline V gene are SGHVS and FQNEAQ. The CDR3 loop spans 18 amino acids. The full variable domain, completed using reference TRBV7-8 and TRBJ2-1, is GAGVSQSPRYKVAKRGQDVALRCDPISGHVSLFWYQQALGQGPEFLTYFQNEAQLDKSGLPSDRFFAERPEGSVSTLKIQRTQQEDSAVYLCASSPGLAGPAVDNEQFFGPGTRLTVL.

This clone came up a few times. The CDR3 is CASSPQGVHSYEQYF. The CDR3 DNA reads as TGTGCCAGCTCACCCCAAGGGGTACACTCCTACGAGCAGTACTTC. The genes are TRBV18 and TRBJ2-7; D possibly corresponds to TRBD1 (5 bases). Trimming cost V 3 bases and J 0 bases, with 12 bases left between them. Germline V lookup: CDR1 KGHSH, CDR2 LQKENI. The length of the CDR3 is 15 residues. The variable domain in full, with the rest retrieved from reference TRBV18 and TRBJ2-7, is NAGVMQNPRHLVRRRGQEARLRCSPMKGHSHVYWYRQLPEEGLKFMVYLQKENIIDESGMPKERFSAEFPKEGPSILRIQQVVRGDSAAYFCASSPQGVHSYEQYFGPGTRLTVT.

Details on this clone: Within the sample, other DNA sequences also encode this same CDR3. The chain employs TRBV7-9 and TRBJ1-1; 8 bases fit TRBD1. Germline CDR1 is SEHNR and CDR2 is FQNEAQ (reference sequence). Unmatched junction bases numbered 2, after V lost 4 bases and J lost 4 bases. The CDR3 runs 13 residues. CDR3 sequence: CASSSQGGTEAFF. The CDR3 bases are TGTGCCAGCAGCTCACAGGGGGGCACTGAAGCTTTCTTT.

This rearrangement joins TRBV27 to TRBJ2-3, with D hard to call. V lost 3 bases to trimming and J lost 2 bases, with 21 bases between them. CDR3 length equals 18 residues. The germline V gene encodes CDR1 MNHEY and CDR2 SMNVEV (reference sequence). The chain's CDR3 is CASSFTAGTGRLTDTQYF. The CDR3 nucleotides read TGTGCCAGCAGTTTCACGGCCGGAACGGGCCGCCTCACAGATACGCAGTATTTT.

The chain links TRBV2 to TRBJ2-7; TRBD1 agrees at 7 bases. Germline CDR1 and CDR2: SNHLY and FYNNEI. V lost 6 bases and J lost 6; bases outside the gene matches: 5. The CDR3 loop spans 12 amino acids. The CDR3 sequence is CASRGDSPEQYF. The CDR3 bases are TGTGCCAGCAGGGGGGACAGCCCCGAGCAGTACTTC.

The chain combines TRBV21-1 with TRBJ2-7; the table's D call TRBD1 went unverified against the DNA. TRBV21-1 is a pseudogene. This CDR3 has 14 amino acids. The CDR3 DNA follows: TGTGCCAGCAGCATAGGACAGGGGGAATACGAGCAGTACTTC. Protein: CASSIGQGEYEQYF.

The chain has TRBV5-1 and TRBJ2-1; tentative D call: TRBD2 (7 bases). This CDR3 spans 14 amino acids. Germline values: CDR1 SGHRS, CDR2 YFSETQ. The V end was cut by 6 bases, the J end by 0 bases, with 10 bases between. The CDR3 DNA reads as TGCGCCAGCACTAGGGGGGGCTCCTACAATGAGCAGTTCTTC. It yields the protein CASTRGGSYNEQFF.

V and J are TRBV5-1 and TRBJ1-5, with 7 bases fitting TRBD1. Losses at the gene ends were 4 bases for V and 0 bases for J; bases not matched to a gene: 10. Germline loops: CDR1 SGHRS, CDR2 YFSETQ. The CDR3 sequence is 17 residues long. CDR3 DNA sequence: TGCGCCAGCAGCCCTGGGGTCGCAGGGGGTAGCAATCAGCCCCAGCATTTT. It specifies CASSPGVAGGSNQPQHF.

The chain employs TRBV13 and TRBJ1-2; 8 nucleotides match TRBD1. Germline loops: CDR1 PRHDT, CDR2 FYEKMQ (reference sequence). CDR3 size: 15 residues. Germline trimming cut 0 bases from V and 8 bases from J; bases unmatched to any gene: 8. The CDR3 loop is CASSLGQDRVNGYTF. The CDR3 DNA reads TGTGCCAGCAGCTTAGGCCAGGACAGGGTGAACGGCTACACCTTC.

The chain has TRBV6-6 and TRBJ2-7; D might be TRBD1 (6 bases). CDR3 length: 14 residues. Germline V gene sequence: CDR1 MNHNY, CDR2 SVGAGI (reference sequence). V lost 2 bases, J lost 8 bases, and 16 bases lay in between. CDR3 sequence (DNA): TGTGCCAGCAGTTACGGGACACAACCTACCAAGCAGTACTTC. It translates to CASSYGTQPTKQYF.

Details on this clone: The same CDR3 can be traced to other DNA sequences in this sample. The chain is built from TRBV10-1 and TRBJ1-1; no firm D call. Per germline, CDR1 WNHNN and CDR2 SYGVQD (reference sequence). This CDR3 is built from 13 residues. V lost 0 bases, J lost 5 bases, and 7 bases lay in between. CDR3 nucleotide sequence: TGCGCCAGCAGTGAGTCGGGCGGGACTGAAGCTTTCTTT. Amino acid sequence: CASSESGGTEAFF.

The chain is built from TRBV4-2 and TRBJ1-2; D not certain. Trimming removed 1 base at V and 3 bases at J, with 15 bases between. Germline lookup yields CDR1 LGHNA and CDR2 YNFKEQ. The CDR3 has 16 amino acids. CDR3 loop: CASSQGEVAPYYGYTF. CDR3 nucleotide sequence: TGTGCCAGCAGCCAAGGAGAGGTGGCTCCGTACTATGGCTACACCTTC.

DNA for the CDR3: TGTGCCAGCTCACCACTGACAGGGGAAGTGAACACTGAAGCTTTCTTT. Translation gives CASSPLTGEVNTEAFF. The rearrangement uses TRBV18 and TRBJ1-1; 8 bases line up with TRBD1. CDR1 is KGHSH and CDR2 is LQKENI in the germline V gene. The CDR3 runs 16 residues. Trimming took 1 base from V and 0 from J; bases not matched to a gene: 4.

For this clone: This CDR3 is also generated by other DNA sequences in the sample. The chain has TRBV7-9 and TRBJ1-6, with 8 bases aligning to TRBD1. CDR1 SEHNR and CDR2 FQNEAQ come from the germline V gene (reference sequence). This CDR3 spans 17 amino acids. V lost 0 bases and J lost 2; bases outside the gene matches: 3. In nucleotides, the CDR3 is TGTGCCAGCAGCTTAGCTCCAGGGGGCGCCTATAATTCACCCCTCCACTTT. This sequence encodes CASSLAPGGAYNSPLHF.

The genes are TRBV18 and TRBJ1-2; 7 nucleotides agree with TRBD1. The CDR3 extends over 16 amino acids. CDR1 and CDR2 (germline): KGHSH, LQKENI. After removal of 1 base from V and 2 bases from J, the junction contained 7 bases not matched to a gene. CDR3 protein: CASSPQFTGANYGYTF. The CDR3 nucleotides read TGTGCCAGCTCACCACAGTTTACAGGGGCCAACTATGGCTACACCTTC.

This chain uses TRBV11-2 with TRBJ2-4; TRBD2 aligns across 7 bases. The CDR3 consists of 16 residues. The germline CDR1 and CDR2 sequences are SGHAT and FQNNGV. V lost 1 base and J lost 9; bases outside the gene matches: 12. The CDR3 DNA is TGTGCCAGCAGCTTAGGATCGGGACTAACCCTTGGCATTCAGTACTTC. Translating it yields CASSLGSGLTLGIQYF.